The subject of this entry is one TCR beta chain. What it recognizes is unknown. Profiling relied on immunoSEQ multiplex PCR, and the TCRdb table lists in-frame clones only, not all of them. The sample carries 70,000 to 95,000 clones, roughly 84% recorded once. This sample is part of a study of PD-L1 blockade in urothelial cancer. Study in general: Median blood clonality was roughly 0.072, with around 83,000 unique TCRs. Findings and caveats of the study: Better survival was forecast by a pretreatment blood TCR clonality below the median.

This sample's time point: pretreatment peripheral blood. The source was PBMCs, collected around atezolizumab (anti-PD-L1) treatment. This TCR was sampled from a man between 60 and 70 years old with urothelial cancer.

Here the CDR3 DNA reads TGCGCCAGCAGCCTCGCGGGAGGGCTCACAGATACGCAGTATTTT. Translation gives CASSLAGGLTDTQYF. The gene calls are TRBV5-1 and TRBJ2-3; 9 bases map to TRBD2. Germline V gene sequence: CDR1 SGHRS, CDR2 YFSETQ. Trimming removed 4 bases from V and 2 bases from J; junction bases left unmatched: 5. The CDR3 runs to 15 residues.